This T cell receptor beta chain was documented in a study of CD8 T cells in Susac syndrome. Study-wide context: Roughly six sequenced Susac syndrome patients had clinically active disease, while eight or nine were in remission.

FACS enriched CD8+ TEMRA cells, while bulk CD8+ and CD4+ were negatively isolated. CDR1 KGHSH and CDR2 LQKENI come from the germline V gene. This CDR3 is 16 amino acids long. V lost 1 base, J lost 0 bases, and 7 bases lay in between. Random-hexamer reverse transcription was applied to roughly 0.5 to 1 ug RNA. With immunoSEQ multiplex PCR, TCR beta CDR3 was amplified across 54 Vbeta and 13 Jbeta. TCRdb called the immunoSEQ multiplex PCR reads again in MiXCR, with one record for every CDR3 protein. The sample carries 160,000 or so distinct CDR3 sequences, 85% to 95% recorded once. Sequencing was performed on CD4+ T cells from PBMCs. This rearrangement joins TRBV18 to TRBJ2-6, with D possibly TRBD1 on 5 matching bases. The TCR sequence derives from a human donor with Susac syndrome. The CDR3 spells CASSPRGGSGANVLTF. The CDR3, as DNA: TGTGCCAGCTCACCACGGGGCGGCTCTGGGGCCAACGTCCTGACTTTC.